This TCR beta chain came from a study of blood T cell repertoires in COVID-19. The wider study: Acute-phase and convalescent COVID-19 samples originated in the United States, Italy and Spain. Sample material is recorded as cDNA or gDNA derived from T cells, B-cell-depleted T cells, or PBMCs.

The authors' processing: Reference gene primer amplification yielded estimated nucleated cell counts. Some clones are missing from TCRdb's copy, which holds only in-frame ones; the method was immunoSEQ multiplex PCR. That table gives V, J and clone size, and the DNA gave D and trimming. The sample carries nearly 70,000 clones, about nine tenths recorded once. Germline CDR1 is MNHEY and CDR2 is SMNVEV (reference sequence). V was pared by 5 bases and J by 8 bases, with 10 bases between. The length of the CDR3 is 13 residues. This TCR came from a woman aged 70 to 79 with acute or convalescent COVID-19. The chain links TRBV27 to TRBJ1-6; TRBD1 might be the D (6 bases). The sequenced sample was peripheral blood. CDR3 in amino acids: CASSVYRDSPLHF. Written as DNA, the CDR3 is TGTGCCAGCAGTGTCTACAGGGATTCACCCCTCCACTTT.